This T cell receptor (beta chain) was found in a study of shared T cell receptors in the human thymus. Repertoires were generated with immunoSEQ multiplex PCR, while TCRdb's copy carries only in-frame clones and drops some. The data contain some 760,000 clones, 80% to 90% of them singletons. This clone was recorded only once. This sample was shared with a second study, whose subject was human thymus T cells. That paper notes: Resections that were taken during corrective heart surgery supplied the thymus tissue. Usage of V and J genes appeared biased in thymic and blood repertoires. Thymic TCR repertoires of unrelated people reportedly overlapped highly.

The sequenced sample consisted of thymocytes. The TCR comes from a girl under three years old with a congenital heart defect.

The CDR3 bases are TGTGCCAGCAGCTTACTGTCTACAGATACGCAGTATTTT. Translation gives CASSLLSTDTQYF. V usage is TRBV7-9 and J usage is TRBJ2-3, with D uncertain. The germline CDR1 and CDR2 sequences are SEHNR and FQNEAQ (reference sequence). The CDR3 spans 13 residues. V gave up 2 bases and J gave up 3 bases, with 6 bases separating them. Combining the CDR3 with reference TRBV7-9 and TRBJ2-3 gives the whole variable domain DTGVSQNPRHKITKRGQNVTFRCDPISEHNRLYWYRQTLGQGPEFLTYFQNEAQLEKSRLLSDRFSAERPKGSFSTLEIQRTEQGDSAMYLCASSLLSTDTQYFGPGTRLTVL.